The next 21 T cell receptor beta chains were all read from a single sample in a study of cytotoxic CD8 clonotypes in ibrutinib-treated CLL. This table comes from immunoSEQ multiplex PCR, and its TCRdb copy is limited to in-frame clones, with some not included. The sample has about 130,000 clones; under 90% are singletons. The sequences come from PBMCs, collected after 24 months of ibrutinib treatment. The receptors here all came from a human donor with chronic lymphocytic leukemia.

In DNA form, the CDR3 reads TGTGCCTGGAGTGTAGCAGGGGGCGGGCAGCCCCAGCATTTT. Translation: CAWSVAGGGQPQHF. The rearrangement joins TRBV30 to TRBJ1-5, with 8 bases that match TRBD1. Germline V lookup: CDR1 GTSNPN, CDR2 SVGIG (reference sequence). The CDR3 loop spans 14 amino acids. With 0 bases clipped from V and 7 bases from J, the junction kept 5 bases outside the gene matches.

The chain recombines TRBV7-2 with TRBJ2-3; D remains ambiguous. The V and J ends lost 0 bases and 6 bases respectively, with 10 bases between them. This CDR3 region has 14 residues. From germline, CDR1 is SGHTA and CDR2 FQGNSA. CDR3 bases: TGTGCCAGCAGCTTAGCCATACTAAGGGATACGCAGTATTTT. Translated: CASSLAILRDTQYF.

The rearrangement links TRBV6-5 to TRBJ1-2; 9 bases agree with TRBD1. The CDR3 totals 15 residues. J lost 3 bases, V lost 6 bases, and 8 bases had no gene match. Germline lookup yields CDR1 MNHEY and CDR2 SVGAGI. Written as DNA, the CDR3 is TGTGCCAGCAGCTCCCCATGGACAGGGGACTATGGCTACACCTTC. Its translation is CASSSPWTGDYGYTF.

The chain has TRBV7-9 and TRBJ1-1, with D tentatively TRBD1 (5 bases). V gave up 3 bases and J gave up 5 bases, with 13 bases separating them. The germline V gene encodes CDR1 SEHNR and CDR2 FQNEAQ (reference sequence). The CDR3 sequence is 14 residues long. CDR3 residues: CASSLEGLRTEAFF. The DNA for the CDR3 is TGTGCCAGCAGCTTGGAGGGGTTGAGGACTGAAGCTTTCTTT.

V usage is TRBV19 and J usage is TRBJ2-4; possibly TRBD1 for D (6 bases). In germline, CDR1 is LNHDA, CDR2 SQIVND (reference sequence). V lost 5 bases and J lost 3, with 11 bases in between. The CDR3 is made up of 14 amino acids. In DNA form, the CDR3 reads TGTGCCAGTAGTCGCAGGGGCTTCAAAAACATTCAGTACTTC. The encoded protein is CASSRRGFKNIQYF.

The rearrangement uses TRBV5-1 and TRBJ2-6, with 8 bases identical to TRBD1. The V gene's germline CDR1 is SGHRS and CDR2 YFSETQ. After removal of 3 bases from V and 1 base from J, the junction contained 0 bases not matched to a gene. This CDR3 is 15 amino acids long. This CDR3 is CASSWTGSGANVLTF. In DNA form, the CDR3 reads TGCGCCAGCAGCTGGACAGGGTCTGGGGCCAACGTCCTGACTTTC.

The CDR3, as DNA: TGTGCCAGCAGTTTCAGTCTGTCGAAACTCCAAGAGACCCAGTACTTC. Amino acid sequence: CASSFSLSKLQETQYF. The V and J genes are TRBV27 and TRBJ2-5; D gene unclear. In germline, CDR1 is MNHEY, CDR2 SMNVEV (reference sequence). The CDR3 has 16 amino acids. The ends were cut back, 3 bases at V and 1 base at J, with 15 bases in the middle.

V is TRBV5-1 and J is TRBJ2-3; 8 bases are a match to TRBD2. Germline assignment: CDR1 SGHRS and CDR2 YFSETQ. V lost 4 bases, J lost 4 bases, and 5 bases stayed unmatched. The CDR3 covers 14 residues. CDR3 sequence reads: CASSDTSGADTQYF. The CDR3 nucleotides are TGCGCCAGCAGCGATACTAGCGGAGCAGATACGCAGTATTTT.

This clone has a handful of counts. V usage is TRBV6-5 and J usage is TRBJ1-2; tentatively, D is TRBD1 (5 bases). Germline loops: CDR1 MNHEY, CDR2 SVGAGI. The V end lost 2 bases, the J end lost 0 bases, and 13 bases lay between the germline ends. The CDR3 consists of 16 residues. CDR3 in DNA: TGTGCCAGCAGTTACGGGACTGCCAGGTCTAACTATGGCTACACCTTC. Protein product: CASSYGTARSNYGYTF.

The chain uses TRBV5-6 and TRBJ1-2; TRBD1 might be the D (6 bases). The germline CDR1 and CDR2 sequences are SGHDT and YYEEEE. V dropped 6 bases and J dropped 4 bases, with 16 bases sitting between them. This CDR3 region has 14 residues. CDR3 region: CASTSTGAPYGYTF. Here the CDR3 DNA reads TGTGCCAGCACCAGTACGGGGGCGCCCTATGGCTACACCTTC.

This clone has only a few counts. The V gene is TRBV2, the J gene TRBJ2-5; no definite D call. CDR1 is SNHLY and CDR2 is FYNNEI in the germline V gene. Trimming pared 0 bases from V and 4 bases from J, leaving 6 bases between. The CDR3 is 13 amino acids. The CDR3: CASSEAPLETQYF. The CDR3, as DNA: TGTGCCAGCAGTGAAGCTCCCCTAGAGACCCAGTACTTC.

The chain is built from TRBV6-1 and TRBJ2-7; TRBD2 matches 8 bases. The V gene's germline CDR1 is MNHNS and CDR2 SASEGT. CDR3 size: 13 residues. The V segment lost 5 bases and the J segment 3 bases; nucleotides outside the gene matches: 3. The CDR3 region has the DNA TGTGCCAGCAGTCCCGGGAGGGACTACGAGCAGTACTTC. Residues: CASSPGRDYEQYF.

The chain recombines TRBV23-1 with TRBJ2-3; 7 positions match TRBD1. TRBV23-1 is assigned to the ORF class and has an uncertain function. V dropped 4 bases and J dropped 1; count of bases not matched to a gene: 5. The CDR3 loop spans 15 amino acids. The DNA for the CDR3 is TGCGCCAGCAGTCCGGACAGGTCTTGCACAGATACGCAGTATTTT. It yields the protein CASSPDRSCTDTQYF.

The V call is TRBV7-2, the J call TRBJ2-7; no clear D. V was trimmed by 3 bases and J by 5 bases, leaving 14 bases between them. The CDR3 contains 14 residues. CDR1 SGHTA and CDR2 FQGNSA come from the germline V gene. The CDR3 region is CASSLFQGPHEQYF. In DNA, the CDR3 is TGTGCCAGCAGCTTGTTTCAAGGGCCCCACGAGCAGTACTTC.

The chain employs TRBV5-1 and TRBJ2-3; TRBD1 matches at 7 bases. Germline CDR1 is SGHRS and CDR2 is YFSETQ. The junction had 9 bases not matched to a gene; V was cut back by 4 bases and J by 4 bases. This CDR3 has 15 amino acids. The CDR3 DNA follows: TGCGCCAGCAGCAAAGACGGGACAGCCCCAGATACGCAGTATTTT. It specifies CASSKDGTAPDTQYF.

V is TRBV11-2 and J is TRBJ2-3, with D possibly matching TRBD1 (6 bases). V was trimmed by 4 bases and J by 2 bases, leaving 10 bases between them. CDR3 length: 14 residues. CDR1 and CDR2 (germline): SGHAT, FQNNGV. CDR3 bases: TGTGCCAGCAGCTCGGACAGAAACACAGATACGCAGTATTTT. Translating gives CASSSDRNTDTQYF. The full variable domain, rest sourced from reference TRBV11-2 and TRBJ2-3, is EAGVAQSPRYKIIEKRQSVAFWCNPISGHATLYWYQQILGQGPKLLIQFQNNGVVDDSQLPKDRFSAERLKGVDSTLKIQPAKLEDSAVYLCASSSDRNTDTQYFGPGTRLTVL.

CDR3 protein: CASSASGGSSGNTIYF. CDR3 DNA sequence: TGTGCCAGCAGCGCGTCAGGAGGGAGCTCTGGAAACACCATATATTTT. V and J are TRBV9 and TRBJ1-3, with D hard to call. The V gene's germline CDR1 is SGDLS and CDR2 YYNGEE. The CDR3 is 16 residues long. V lost 3 bases and J lost 0, with 13 bases in between.

The chain recombines TRBV6-5 with TRBJ1-1; 7 bases align to TRBD1. The V segment lost 6 bases and the J segment 4 bases; nucleotides outside the gene matches: 5. This CDR3 region has 13 residues. In germline, CDR1 is MNHEY, CDR2 SVGAGI. The CDR3 here is CASRTGAITEAFF. The CDR3 DNA reads as TGTGCCAGCAGAACAGGGGCTATCACTGAAGCTTTCTTT.

The rearrangement joins TRBV19 to TRBJ1-1; 7 nucleotides line up with TRBD1. The CDR3 is 14 residues long. Germline V lookup: CDR1 LNHDA, CDR2 SQIVND (reference sequence). J lost 1 base, V lost 5 bases, and 4 bases had no gene match. The chain's CDR3 is CASSLRDRNTEAFF. CDR3 bases: TGTGCCAGTAGTCTCCGGGACAGGAACACTGAAGCTTTCTTT.

The genes are TRBV9 and TRBJ1-4; weak D call: TRBD1 (5 bases). Germline CDR1 is SGDLS and CDR2 is YYNGEE. V dropped 4 bases and J dropped 8 bases, with 18 bases sitting between them. The CDR3 extends over 15 amino acids. The CDR3 nucleotides are TGTGCCAGCAGCCCCCAGGGCAGTAACGGGGAAAAACTGTTTTTT. Translated: CASSPQGSNGEKLFF.

The DNA for the CDR3 is TGTGCCAGCAGCTTGAGCTGGGTTCAGCCCCAGCATTTT. Residues: CASSLSWVQPQHF. This chain joins TRBV5-4 and TRBJ1-5; D gene unclear. Germline V CDR1 and CDR2: SGHNT, YYREEE (reference sequence). CDR3 length equals 13 residues. Trimming stripped 1 base from V and 6 bases from J, with 8 bases between.